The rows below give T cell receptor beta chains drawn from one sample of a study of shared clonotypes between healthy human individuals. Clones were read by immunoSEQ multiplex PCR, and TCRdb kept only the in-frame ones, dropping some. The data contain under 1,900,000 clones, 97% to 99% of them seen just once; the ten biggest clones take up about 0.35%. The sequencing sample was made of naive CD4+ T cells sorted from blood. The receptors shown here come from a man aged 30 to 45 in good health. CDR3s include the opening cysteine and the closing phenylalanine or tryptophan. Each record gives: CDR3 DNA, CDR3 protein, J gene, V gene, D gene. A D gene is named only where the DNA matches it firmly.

CDR3nt: TGTGCCAGCAGCTCCAGCCATAGCGAGCAGTACTTC
CDR3aa: CASSSSHSEQYF
j_gene: TRBJ2-7
v_gene: TRBV5-4
d_gene: NA

CDR3nt: TGTGCCACCGGGGGACAGGGAATTCCTCAAGAGACCCAGTACTTC
CDR3aa: CATGGQGIPQETQYF
j_gene: TRBJ2-5
v_gene: TRBV15
d_gene: TRBD1

CDR3nt: TGTGCCAGCTTGGACAGGGGGCTCGGCACTGAAGCTTTCTTT
CDR3aa: CASLDRGLGTEAFF
j_gene: TRBJ1-1
v_gene: TRBV18
d_gene: TRBD1

CDR3nt: TGTACCAGCAGTGAACTAGCGGGAGGGAGGGGGAATGAGCAGTTCTTC
CDR3aa: CTSSELAGGRGNEQFF
j_gene: TRBJ2-1
v_gene: TRBV6-4
d_gene: TRBD2

CDR3nt: TGTGCCAGCAGCTCTGGAGGACTAGCGGGAGTGATGGAGACCCAGTACTTC
CDR3aa: CASSSGGLAGVMETQYF
j_gene: TRBJ2-5
v_gene: TRBV7-9
d_gene: TRBD2

CDR3nt: TGTGCCAGCAGCGCTGTCACGAACACCGGGGAGCTGTTTTTT
CDR3aa: CASSAVTNTGELFF
j_gene: TRBJ2-2
v_gene: TRBV9
d_gene: NA

CDR3nt: TGTGCCAGCAGCTTAGTTGGTGGCACCGGGGAGCTGTTTTTT
CDR3aa: CASSLVGGTGELFF
j_gene: TRBJ2-2
v_gene: TRBV11-2
d_gene: NA

CDR3nt: TGTGCCAGCAGGACGAGTCTCTATGGCTACACCTTC
CDR3aa: CASRTSLYGYTF
j_gene: TRBJ1-2
v_gene: TRBV6-5
d_gene: NA

CDR3nt: TGTGCCAGCAGCTTAGTGGTTCCTAGCGGGAGCCACGAGCAGTACTTC
CDR3aa: CASSLVVPSGSHEQYF
j_gene: TRBJ2-7
v_gene: TRBV11-2
d_gene: TRBD2

CDR3nt: TGTGCCAGCAGTTACCCCCCGGGACAGGGGTCCTACGAGCAGTACTTC
CDR3aa: CASSYPPGQGSYEQYF
j_gene: TRBJ2-7
v_gene: TRBV28
d_gene: TRBD1

CDR3nt: TGCGCCAGCAGTGAGGGCCCCCGACTAGCGGGAGGGCCTAGGCAGTTCTTC
CDR3aa: CASSEGPRLAGGPRQFF
j_gene: TRBJ2-1
v_gene: TRBV10-2
d_gene: TRBD2

CDR3nt: TGCGCCAGCAGCTTGGCCATTGGGGGCGCGTACAATGAGCAGTTCTTC
CDR3aa: CASSLAIGGAYNEQFF
j_gene: TRBJ2-1
v_gene: TRBV5-1
d_gene: NA

CDR3nt: TGTGCCAGCAGTGCTGAAACAGGTTGGAGCAATCAGCCCCAGCATTTT
CDR3aa: CASSAETGWSNQPQHF
j_gene: TRBJ1-5
v_gene: TRBV6-1
d_gene: NA

CDR3nt: TGTGCCAGCAGCTCGGGGGATAATGAAAAACTGTTTTTT
CDR3aa: CASSSGDNEKLFF
j_gene: TRBJ1-4
v_gene: TRBV7-9
d_gene: NA

CDR3nt: TGTGCCAGCAGCCTCCTAGCGGGAGGAATCACAGATACGCAGTATTTT
CDR3aa: CASSLLAGGITDTQYF
j_gene: TRBJ2-3
v_gene: TRBV11-2
d_gene: TRBD2

CDR3nt: TGTGCCAGCATAGGGGGGACGTATGGTCAGCCCCAGCATTTT
CDR3aa: CASIGGTYGQPQHF
j_gene: TRBJ1-5
v_gene: TRBV6-1
d_gene: NA

CDR3nt: TGTGCCATCAGTGAGGCAGGTGTTGATACGCAGTATTTT
CDR3aa: CAISEAGVDTQYF
j_gene: TRBJ2-3
v_gene: TRBV10-3
d_gene: NA

CDR3nt: TGCGCCAGCAGTTTGGCAGGGGAAGGGCAGTACTTC
CDR3aa: CASSLAGEGQYF
j_gene: TRBJ2-7
v_gene: TRBV5-1
d_gene: NA

CDR3nt: TGTGCCAGCAGCCATCGACAGTACAATGAGCAGTTCTTC
CDR3aa: CASSHRQYNEQFF
j_gene: TRBJ2-1
v_gene: TRBV7-9
d_gene: NA

CDR3nt: TGTGCCAGCAGGTGGACAACCGGGTACACTGAAGCTTTCTTT
CDR3aa: CASRWTTGYTEAFF
j_gene: TRBJ1-1
v_gene: TRBV28
d_gene: NA

CDR3nt: TGTGCCAGCAGCCCCCGGGAGGGGCATCAGCCCCAGCATTTT
CDR3aa: CASSPREGHQPQHF
j_gene: TRBJ1-5
v_gene: TRBV9
d_gene: NA

CDR3nt: TGCGCCAGCAGCCAAGATCCCGGACTAGGAGGATCACATACCTACGAGCAGTACTTC
CDR3aa: CASSQDPGLGGSHTYEQYF
j_gene: TRBJ2-7
v_gene: TRBV4-1
d_gene: TRBD2

CDR3nt: TGTGCCAGCAGCCTCCGGGGTATGGGCAATCAGCCCCAGCATTTT
CDR3aa: CASSLRGMGNQPQHF
j_gene: TRBJ1-5
v_gene: TRBV5-6
d_gene: NA

CDR3nt: TGTGCCAGCAGCTTAAGTGAGGGGGGAAAGGAGTTCTTC
CDR3aa: CASSLSEGGKEFF
j_gene: TRBJ2-1
v_gene: TRBV7-3
d_gene: NA

CDR3nt: TGTGCCAGCTCAGGGACTAGAGGCGAGTTTTACGAGCAGTACTTC
CDR3aa: CASSGTRGEFYEQYF
j_gene: TRBJ2-7
v_gene: TRBV18
d_gene: TRBD2

CDR3nt: TGTGCCAGCAGCTTACCGACCTACGAGCAGTACTTC
CDR3aa: CASSLPTYEQYF
j_gene: TRBJ2-7
v_gene: TRBV7-2
d_gene: NA

CDR3nt: TGTGCCAGCAGCCGACCTGGGAGTAGGACAGATACGCAGTATTTT
CDR3aa: CASSRPGSRTDTQYF
j_gene: TRBJ2-3
v_gene: TRBV7-9
d_gene: NA

CDR3nt: TGTGCCAGCAGTTCCCCAGGAGCGGGGGAGCAGTACTTC
CDR3aa: CASSSPGAGEQYF
j_gene: TRBJ2-7
v_gene: TRBV28
d_gene: TRBD2

CDR3nt: TGTGCCAGCAGTTACACTAGCGGGAGTCGTTACACCGGGGAGCTGTTTTTT
CDR3aa: CASSYTSGSRYTGELFF
j_gene: TRBJ2-2
v_gene: TRBV6-4
d_gene: TRBD2

CDR3nt: TGTGCCAGCAGTTTGGGCCCCCGGGGGGCCCCCTACGAGCAGTACTTC
CDR3aa: CASSLGPRGAPYEQYF
j_gene: TRBJ2-7
v_gene: TRBV7-9
d_gene: NA

CDR3nt: TGTGCCAGGGCTCGGTCCATGAACACTGAAGCTTTCTTT
CDR3aa: CARARSMNTEAFF
j_gene: TRBJ1-1
v_gene: TRBV9
d_gene: NA

CDR3nt: TGTGCCAGCAGACAGGACAGGAGCTCCTACGAGCAGTACTTC
CDR3aa: CASRQDRSSYEQYF
j_gene: TRBJ2-7
v_gene: TRBV5-4
d_gene: TRBD1

CDR3nt: TGTGCCAGCAGCGTAGGGCAGGGTGTTATTTCCGGGGAGCTGTTTTTT
CDR3aa: CASSVGQGVISGELFF
j_gene: TRBJ2-2
v_gene: TRBV9
d_gene: NA

CDR3nt: TGTGCCAGCTCACCGGGAGTTCCCAACTACGAGCAGTACTTC
CDR3aa: CASSPGVPNYEQYF
j_gene: TRBJ2-7
v_gene: TRBV18
d_gene: NA

CDR3nt: TGTGCCAGCAGTTCGATTCCGGGGGGAGGGGTGTCGCAGTACTTC
CDR3aa: CASSSIPGGGVSQYF
j_gene: TRBJ2-7
v_gene: TRBV6-5
d_gene: TRBD2

CDR3nt: TGTGCCAGCTCACCACAGGGAGAGAACACTGAAGCTTTCTTT
CDR3aa: CASSPQGENTEAFF
j_gene: TRBJ1-1
v_gene: TRBV18
d_gene: NA

CDR3nt: TGTGCCAGCAGTTTATCGATTCGGGGATATGGCTACACCTTC
CDR3aa: CASSLSIRGYGYTF
j_gene: TRBJ1-2
v_gene: TRBV27
d_gene: NA

CDR3nt: TGTGCCATCACCCTGGACCTTTCCACAGATACGCAGTATTTT
CDR3aa: CAITLDLSTDTQYF
j_gene: TRBJ2-3
v_gene: TRBV10-3
d_gene: NA

CDR3nt: TGTGCCAGCAGCTTTTCCCCAGAGGAGACCCAGTACTTC
CDR3aa: CASSFSPEETQYF
j_gene: TRBJ2-5
v_gene: TRBV7-9
d_gene: NA

CDR3nt: TGTGCCATCAAAAGGGCGGGACCCAATGAGCAGTTCTTC
CDR3aa: CAIKRAGPNEQFF
j_gene: TRBJ2-1
v_gene: TRBV10-3
d_gene: NA

CDR3nt: TGTGCCAGCAGCTTAATTGTAGGGACTAGCGGGAGCACCAAAAACATTCAGTACTTC
CDR3aa: CASSLIVGTSGSTKNIQYF
j_gene: TRBJ2-4
v_gene: TRBV7-2
d_gene: TRBD2

CDR3nt: TGCGCCAGCAGCTTGGACAGGGGTTACAATGAGCAGTTCTTC
CDR3aa: CASSLDRGYNEQFF
j_gene: TRBJ2-1
v_gene: TRBV5-1
d_gene: TRBD1

CDR3nt: TGTGCCACCGCCGCGGGGACTGGGGTAGAGACCCAGTACTTC
CDR3aa: CATAAGTGVETQYF
j_gene: TRBJ2-5
v_gene: TRBV6-6
d_gene: NA

CDR3nt: TGTGCCAGCAGCGGGCGGGATTACTATGGCTACACCTTC
CDR3aa: CASSGRDYYGYTF
j_gene: TRBJ1-2
v_gene: TRBV5-4
d_gene: NA

CDR3nt: TGTGCCTGGAGTAGATTAACCCAGGGGGGGTCGAGAGCTTTCTTT
CDR3aa: CAWSRLTQGGSRAFF
j_gene: TRBJ1-1
v_gene: TRBV30
d_gene: TRBD1

CDR3nt: TGTGCCAGCAGCAAAGGAGGGTCCTCCTACGAGCAGTACTTC
CDR3aa: CASSKGGSSYEQYF
j_gene: TRBJ2-7
v_gene: TRBV21-1
d_gene: NA

CDR3nt: TGCGCCAGCAGTCACGACTCTCTCCAAGAGACCCAGTACTTC
CDR3aa: CASSHDSLQETQYF
j_gene: TRBJ2-5
v_gene: TRBV5-1
d_gene: NA

CDR3nt: TGTGCCAGCAGTCAATCCCGAGCCTACGAGCAGTACTTC
CDR3aa: CASSQSRAYEQYF
j_gene: TRBJ2-7
v_gene: TRBV27
d_gene: NA

CDR3nt: TGCGCCAGCAGTCGGTCTCTGGACAGGAAGAACACCGGGGAGCTGTTTTTT
CDR3aa: CASSRSLDRKNTGELFF
j_gene: TRBJ2-2
v_gene: TRBV10-1
d_gene: TRBD1

CDR3nt: TGCGCCAGCAGCTTGGCACCAGGGTTGAATTACGAGCAGTACTTC
CDR3aa: CASSLAPGLNYEQYF
j_gene: TRBJ2-7
v_gene: TRBV5-1
d_gene: NA

CDR3nt: TGTGCCAGCTCACCCCCTAGTAGACAGGGTGAAAAAGAGACCCAGTACTTC
CDR3aa: CASSPPSRQGEKETQYF
j_gene: TRBJ2-5
v_gene: TRBV18
d_gene: TRBD1

CDR3nt: TGTGCCAGCAGCCAAGATTTTCCCTTGTTCAGAGGGGGGGATACGCAGTATTTT
CDR3aa: CASSQDFPLFRGGDTQYF
j_gene: TRBJ2-3
v_gene: TRBV14
d_gene: NA

CDR3nt: TGTGCCACCAGCAGTGGACAGGGGGTTGAGACCCAGTACTTC
CDR3aa: CATSSGQGVETQYF
j_gene: TRBJ2-5
v_gene: TRBV15
d_gene: TRBD1